Listed below are T cell receptor beta chains from one sample, sequenced in a study of cytomegalovirus exposure and HLA in healthy donors. Generated by immunoSEQ multiplex PCR, the TCRdb table keeps only in-frame clones and is missing some. The sample lists tens of thousands of clones; approximately 75% were seen once. The sequenced material came from PBMCs. The receptors shown here come from a human donor in good health. Each CDR3 is given with its conserved first and last residue. A D gene is named only where the DNA matches it firmly. Size values are once, few and many counts, or a class for expanded clones, and some rows have none.

J gene | D gene | V gene | clone size | CDR3 protein | CDR3 DNA
TRBJ2-1 | TRBD1 | TRBV19 | - | CAPGQTNNEQFF | TGTGCGCCGGGACAGACTAACAATGAGCAGTTCTTC
TRBJ2-7 | TRBD1 | TRBV20-1 | - | CSGGQVFEQYF | TGCAGTGGCGGACAGGTGTTCGAGCAGTACTTC
TRBJ2-5 | TRBD2 | TRBV9 | - | CASSVLAGASQYF | TGTGCCAGCAGCGTTCTAGCGGGGGCCTCCCAGTACTTC
TRBJ2-7 | TRBD1 | TRBV12-5 | - | CASGSNRQGRDEQYF | TGTGCTAGTGGTTCCAACCGACAGGGACGGGACGAGCAGTACTTC
TRBJ2-7 | TRBD2 | TRBV10-1 | - | CASSDGGGREQYF | TGCGCCAGCAGTGACGGGGGGGGCCGGGAGCAGTACTTC
TRBJ1-6 | TRBD1 | TRBV28 | - | CASSQGQGWNSPLHF | TGTGCCAGCAGCCAGGGACAGGGTTGGAATTCACCCCTCCACTTT
TRBJ2-7 | - | TRBV30 | - | CAWSVLPGPAREQYF | TGTGCCTGGAGTGTACTGCCAGGGCCTGCTCGCGAGCAGTACTTC
TRBJ2-2 | - | TRBV5-6 | - | CASLGWGVVDTGELFF | TGTGCCAGCTTAGGTTGGGGGGTCGTAGACACCGGGGAGCTGTTTTTT
TRBJ1-2 | TRBD1 | TRBV5-1 | once | CASSLSIDRGNYGYTF | TGCGCCAGCAGCTTAAGCATTGACAGGGGAAACTATGGCTACACCTTC
TRBJ1-2 | TRBD1 | TRBV6-5 | - | CASSHRGGGYTF | TGTGCCAGCAGTCACAGGGGCGGCGGCTACACCTTC
TRBJ1-2 | - | TRBV28 | - | CASSLSLKGVWDGYTF | TGTGCCAGCAGCCTCTCCTTAAAGGGGGTTTGGGATGGCTACACCTTC
TRBJ2-7 | TRBD1 | TRBV9 | - | CASSTRQGEIDEQYF | TGTGCCAGCAGCACGCGACAGGGTGAGATTGACGAGCAGTACTTC
TRBJ1-4 | TRBD1 | TRBV5-1 | - | CASRRDRVGNEKLFF | TGCGCCAGCAGACGCGACAGGGTCGGGAATGAAAAACTGTTTTTT
TRBJ1-5 | - | TRBV19 | - | CASSILSQVGNQPQHF | TGTGCCAGTAGTATTCTGTCCCAGGTAGGCAATCAGCCCCAGCATTTT
TRBJ1-2 | - | TRBV2 | - | CASSEALQPFYGYTF | TGTGCCAGCAGTGAAGCCCTACAGCCCTTCTATGGCTACACCTTC
TRBJ1-5 | - | TRBV5-1 | - | CASSPRGGGNQPQHF | TGCGCCAGCAGCCCCCGGGGGGGAGGCAATCAGCCCCAGCATTTT
TRBJ2-7 | TRBD1 | TRBV7-2 | - | CASSFSGTGAYEQYF | TGTGCCAGCAGCTTTTCCGGGACAGGGGCCTACGAGCAGTACTTC
TRBJ1-1 | TRBD1 | TRBV29-1 | - | CSVAQGPLTNTEAFF | TGCAGCGTGGCACAGGGGCCTTTAACGAACACTGAAGCTTTCTTT
TRBJ2-3 | TRBD1 | TRBV7-8 | - | CASSLARVDRVTDTQYF | TGTGCCAGCAGCTTAGCGCGGGTGGACAGGGTAACAGATACGCAGTATTTT
TRBJ2-3 | - | TRBV29-1 | - | CSVDEGLGGTQYF | TGCAGCGTTGATGAGGGTCTAGGGGGTACGCAGTATTTT
TRBJ1-2 | - | TRBV5-1 | - | CASSLDGGDLDGYTF | TGCGCCAGCAGCTTGGACGGGGGAGACTTGGATGGCTACACCTTC
TRBJ2-5 | TRBD1 | TRBV25-1 | few | CASSPPGTGGETQYF | TGTGCCAGCAGTCCCCCGGGGACAGGCGGGGAGACCCAGTACTTC
TRBJ1-2 | TRBD1 | TRBV5-5 | - | CASSLSPGQWEYGYTF | TGTGCCAGCAGCTTGTCCCCGGGACAGTGGGAATATGGCTACACCTTC
TRBJ2-7 | TRBD1 | TRBV6-6 | - | CASSDRGLYEQYF | TGTGCCAGTTCCGACAGGGGGCTGTACGAGCAGTACTTC
TRBJ1-2 | TRBD1 | TRBV5-6 | - | CASSSTGTGLSNYGYTF | TGTGCCAGCAGCTCAACCGGGACAGGTCTCTCTAACTATGGCTACACCTTC
TRBJ2-7 | TRBD1 | TRBV29-1 | - | CSASGQGNHEQYF | TGCAGCGCATCGGGACAGGGTAACCACGAGCAGTACTTC
TRBJ1-6 | - | TRBV28 | - | CASSLAGSNSPLHF | TGTGCCAGCAGTTTAGCGGGGTCCAATTCACCCCTCCACTTT
TRBJ2-5 | - | TRBV13 | - | CASSLYSTQETQYF | TGTGCCAGCAGCTTATACTCTACCCAAGAGACCCAGTACTTC
TRBJ2-7 | - | TRBV30 | medium-sized | CAWSGTVSYEQYF | TGTGCCTGGAGTGGGACAGTCTCCTACGAGCAGTACTTC
TRBJ1-4 | - | TRBV5-1 | - | CASSSGRNEKLFF | TGCGCCAGCAGCTCGGGTCGTAATGAAAAACTGTTTTTT
TRBJ1-1 | - | TRBV11-3 | - | CASSLAGMGTEAFF | TGTGCCAGCAGCTTAGCAGGGATGGGGACTGAAGCTTTCTTT
TRBJ2-7 | - | TRBV5-8 | - | CASSHRLGGYEQYF | TGTGCCAGCAGCCACAGGCTAGGGGGTTACGAGCAGTACTTC
TRBJ1-1 | - | TRBV6-5 | - | CASSTSPTRVEAFF | TGTGCCAGCAGTACCTCACCGACCAGGGTTGAAGCTTTCTTT
TRBJ2-5 | - | TRBV11-1 | - | CASSQEVAQETQYF | TGTGCCAGCAGCCAAGAAGTAGCGCAAGAGACCCAGTACTTC
TRBJ1-5 | - | TRBV7-6 | - | CASSPQAGGSNQPQHF | TGTGCCAGCAGCCCGCAAGCGGGGGGTAGCAATCAGCCCCAGCATTTT
TRBJ2-3 | - | TRBV6-4 | - | CASSSMLASTDTQYF | TGTGCCAGCAGTAGCATGCTAGCGAGCACAGATACGCAGTATTTT
TRBJ2-7 | - | TRBV19 | few | CASSPRHTHYEQYF | TGTGCCAGTAGTCCGAGACACACGCACTACGAGCAGTACTTC
TRBJ2-7 | TRBD1 | TRBV27 | - | CASSFGGQGIEQYF | TGTGCCAGCAGTTTTGGGGGACAGGGGATCGAGCAGTACTTC
TRBJ1-1 | - | TRBV18 | - | CASSPSGLVTEAFF | TGTGCCAGCTCACCCTCAGGGTTGGTTACTGAAGCTTTCTTT
TRBJ2-7 | TRBD1 | TRBV11-2 | - | CASSLPGQAPSYEQYF | TGTGCCAGCAGCTTACCCGGACAGGCTCCCTCCTACGAGCAGTACTTC
TRBJ2-7 | TRBD2 | TRBV30 | - | CAWSVQAGASTYEQYF | TGTGCCTGGAGTGTACAAGCGGGGGCCTCGACCTACGAGCAGTACTTC
TRBJ1-5 | - | TRBV27 | - | CASSPRGGHLSNQPQHF | TGTGCCAGCAGTCCTCGGGGGGGTCACCTTAGCAATCAGCCCCAGCATTTT
TRBJ1-5 | TRBD1 | TRBV19 | once | CASSIGSGGRGQPQHF | TGTGCCAGTAGTATTGGATCAGGGGGCCGGGGTCAGCCCCAGCATTTT
TRBJ1-2 | TRBD1 | TRBV4-1 | few | CASSRVGQGDYGYTF | TGCGCCAGCAGCCGGGTAGGACAGGGGGACTATGGCTACACCTTC
TRBJ1-2 | TRBD1 | TRBV29-1 | few | CSVQKTGGYGYTF | TGCAGCGTACAAAAGACAGGGGGTTATGGCTACACCTTC
TRBJ2-3 | - | TRBV19 | - | CASSILGGGDTQYF | TGTGCCAGTAGTATTCTGGGGGGAGGAGATACGCAGTATTTT
TRBJ2-1 | - | TRBV25-1 | few | CASGGAYNEQFF | TGTGCCAGCGGGGGGGCGTACAATGAGCAGTTCTTC
TRBJ1-5 | - | TRBV19 | - | CAINRDQPQHF | TGTGCCATTAACAGGGATCAGCCCCAGCATTTT
TRBJ2-2 | - | TRBV19 | - | CASSRARENTGELFF | TGTGCCAGTAGTAGGGCCAGGGAGAACACCGGGGAGCTGTTTTTT
TRBJ1-6 | - | TRBV5-6 | - | CASSLNRLNSPLHF | TGTGCCAGCAGCCTGAACAGGCTGAATTCACCCCTCCACTTT
TRBJ2-2 | - | TRBV6-5 | - | CASRLWGGDTGELFF | TGTGCCAGCAGACTTTGGGGCGGCGACACCGGGGAGCTGTTTTTT
TRBJ2-7 | TRBD1 | TRBV5-4 | - | CASSPPGTGSHEQYF | TGTGCCAGCAGCCCCCCCGGGACAGGGTCCCACGAGCAGTACTTC
TRBJ1-2 | - | TRBV4-1 | - | CASSQDKSLQTLFGYPF | TGCGCCAGCAGCCAAGATAAATCGTTACAGACCCTTTTTGGCTACCCCTTC
TRBJ2-1 | TRBD2 | TRBV6-1 | - | CASSRGGLYNEQFF | TGTGCCAGCAGCCGGGGGGGATTATACAATGAGCAGTTCTTC